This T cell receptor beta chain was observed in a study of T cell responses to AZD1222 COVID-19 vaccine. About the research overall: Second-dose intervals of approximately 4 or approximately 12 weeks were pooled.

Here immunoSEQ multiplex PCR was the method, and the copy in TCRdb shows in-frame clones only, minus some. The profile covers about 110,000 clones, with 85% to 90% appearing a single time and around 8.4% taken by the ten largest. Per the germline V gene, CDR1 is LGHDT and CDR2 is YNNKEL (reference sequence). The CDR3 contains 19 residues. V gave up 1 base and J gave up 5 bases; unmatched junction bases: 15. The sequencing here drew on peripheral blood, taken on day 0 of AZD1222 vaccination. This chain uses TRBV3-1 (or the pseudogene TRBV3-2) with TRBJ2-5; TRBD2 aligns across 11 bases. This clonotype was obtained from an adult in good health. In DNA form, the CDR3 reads TGTGCCAGCAGCCAAGGGGTGGCTAGCGGGAGGTTTTCTCTGGAGACCCAGTACTTC. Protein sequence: CASSQGVASGRFSLETQYF.